This entry lists 29 T cell receptor beta chains sequenced from one sample in a study of T cell clones after liver transplantation. Clones were sequenced by immunoSEQ multiplex PCR, and TCRdb holds only the in-frame ones, with some missing. The table shows tens of thousands of clones, with more than 70% occurring only once. This material consisted of CD4+ T cells from blood, taken at the 22-month timepoint. The receptors here all came from a human patient who received a liver transplant. Part of the T cells may come from the graft donor.

This clone was recorded once. The chain carries TRBV7-9 and TRBJ2-2; a possible D gene is TRBD2 (5 bases). CDR3 size: 16 residues. Trimming stripped 0 bases from V and 5 bases from J, with 13 bases between. Germline CDR1 is SEHNR and CDR2 is FQNEAQ (reference sequence). CDR3 DNA: TGTGCCAGCAGCTTAGCTTCGGGGTCGGTTACCGGGGAGCTGTTTTTT. Residues: CASSLASGSVTGELFF.

A note on this clone: The junction departs from germline at one end; a sequencing error may be responsible. The gene calls are TRBV6-1 and TRBJ1-1, with D perhaps matching TRBD1 (6 bases). The germline CDR1 and CDR2 sequences are MNHNS and SASEGT. CDR3 length: 14 amino acids. CDR3 sequence reads: CASREGQLNTEAFF. In DNA form, the CDR3 reads TGTGCCAGCAGGGAAGGACAGTTGAACACTGAAGCTTTCTTT.

J is TRBJ1-3 and V is TRBV5-1; D not certain. This CDR3 spans 16 amino acids. V was cut by 3 bases and J by 0 bases, with 13 bases left in between. Germline CDR1 and CDR2: SGHRS and YFSETQ. The chain's CDR3 is CASSSTYHDSGNTIYF. CDR3 nucleotide sequence: TGCGCCAGCAGCTCAACCTACCACGACTCTGGAAACACCATATATTTT.

This clone was detected only a few times. The genes are TRBV7-9 and TRBJ2-7; 8 bases map to TRBD1. Germline CDR1 SEHNR, CDR2 FQNEAQ (reference sequence). V was clipped by 0 bases and J by 7 bases; unmatched bases: 5. This CDR3 is built from 14 residues. The CDR3 bases are TGTGCCAGCAGCTTAGCGCTCAGGGGGCTTGAGCAGTACTTC. Amino acid sequence: CASSLALRGLEQYF.

The rearrangement uses TRBV11-2 and TRBJ2-7; D is unresolved. CDR1 is SGHAT and CDR2 is FQNNGV in the germline V gene. The CDR3 is 15 residues long. V gave up 2 bases and J gave up 3 bases, with 14 bases separating them. The CDR3 is CASSLQRIEIYEQYF. CDR3 sequence (DNA): TGTGCCAGCAGCTTACAACGGATAGAGATCTACGAGCAGTACTTC.

The V and J genes are TRBV11-2 and TRBJ1-1; the D gene is possibly TRBD1 (6 bases). CDR3 length: 12 amino acids. V was clipped by 8 bases and J by 5 bases, with 12 bases between them. Germline V lookup: CDR1 SGHAT, CDR2 FQNNGV. CDR3 bases: TGTGCCAGCGGAAAGGGGGGGACTGAAGCTTTCTTT. Protein sequence: CASGKGGTEAFF. Drawing the rest from reference TRBV11-2 and TRBJ1-1, the complete variable domain is EAGVAQSPRYKIIEKRQSVAFWCNPISGHATLYWYQQILGQGPKLLIQFQNNGVVDDSQLPKDRFSAERLKGVDSTLKIQPAKLEDSAVYLCASGKGGTEAFFGQGTRLTVV.

The chain combines TRBV27 with TRBJ1-1; D may be TRBD1 (6 bases). V lost 2 bases and J 5 bases, leaving 15 bases between the germline ends. Germline CDR1 and CDR2: MNHEY and SMNVEV (reference sequence). There are 15 residues in the CDR3. The CDR3 here is CASSLRGTGRTEAFF. The CDR3 DNA reads as TGTGCCAGCAGTTTAAGAGGTACAGGGCGGACTGAAGCTTTCTTT.

The chain has TRBV6-5 and TRBJ2-7; 7 nucleotides line up with TRBD1. Per the germline V gene, CDR1 is MNHEY and CDR2 is SVGAGI. The CDR3 contains 16 residues. After removal of 3 bases from V and 5 bases from J, the junction contained 13 bases not matched to a gene. CDR3 protein: CASSYVRGSEYNEQYF. The CDR3 coding sequence is TGTGCCAGCAGTTATGTCAGGGGGTCTGAATATAACGAGCAGTACTTC.

The rearrangement uses TRBV27 and TRBJ2-3; the D gene is possibly TRBD1 (5 bases). This CDR3 contains 13 residues. V gave up 3 bases and J gave up 1 base, with 5 bases separating them. The V gene's germline CDR1 is MNHEY and CDR2 SMNVEV (reference sequence). This CDR3 reads CASSLTGTDTQYF. CDR3 bases: TGTGCCAGCAGTTTGACAGGCACAGATACGCAGTATTTT.

The rearrangement uses TRBV5-8 and TRBJ1-3; no reliable D call. This CDR3 is 15 amino acids long. With 0 bases removed from V and 4 bases from J, the gap between germline ends came to 11 bases. Germline lookup yields CDR1 SGHTS and CDR2 YDEGEE. For the CDR3, the DNA is TGTGCCAGCAGCTTGGGATCGGTGACAGGAAACACCATATATTTT. Residues: CASSLGSVTGNTIYF. Supplemented by reference TRBV5-8 and TRBJ1-3, the full variable domain reads EAGVTQSPTHLIKTRGQQATLRCSPISGHTSVYWYQQALGLGLQFLLWYDEGEERNRGNFPPRFSGRQFPNYSSELNVNALELEDSALYLCASSLGSVTGNTIYFGEGSWLTVV.

CDR3 DNA sequence: TGTGCCAGCAGCGTACGGAGCGGGGGAAGCACAGATACGCAGTATTTT. Translation gives CASSVRSGGSTDTQYF. This chain connects TRBV9 to TRBJ2-3; 8 positions agree with TRBD2. The CDR3 consists of 16 residues. V lost 1 base and J lost 0; bases outside the gene matches: 4. Germline lookup yields CDR1 SGDLS and CDR2 YYNGEE.

The genes are TRBV2 and TRBJ1-1, with 8 positions matching TRBD1. Germline values: CDR1 SNHLY, CDR2 FYNNEI. The CDR3 runs 14 residues. V lost 5 bases, J lost 1 base, and 3 bases stayed unmatched. Written as DNA, the CDR3 is TGTGCCAGCAGTCTACAGGGGGGGAACACTGAAGCTTTCTTT. Its translation is CASSLQGGNTEAFF.

The table lists this clone with a few counts. J is TRBJ1-1 and V is TRBV5-1; the D gene is possibly TRBD1 (5 bases). The CDR3 totals 14 residues. V gave up 0 bases and J gave up 4 bases, with 10 bases separating them. The V gene's germline CDR1 is SGHRS and CDR2 YFSETQ. Written as DNA, the CDR3 is TGCGCCAGCAGCTTGGGGGACGTCGGCACTGAAGCTTTCTTT. Its protein product is CASSLGDVGTEAFF.

The chain uses TRBV30 and TRBJ1-5; the match to TRBD1 covers 7 bases. The CDR3 length is 14 residues. The V segment lost 3 bases and the J segment 7 bases; nucleotides outside the gene matches: 9. Germline V CDR1 and CDR2: GTSNPN, SVGIG (reference sequence). The CDR3 region has the DNA TGTGCCTGGAGCGTCACGACAGGGAACCAGCCCCAGCATTTT. Translation gives CAWSVTTGNQPQHF.

J is TRBJ2-7 and V is TRBV6-1; D is uncertain. V was shortened by 2 bases and J by 0 bases, with 11 bases between the two germline ends. There are 15 residues in the CDR3. Germline V lookup: CDR1 MNHNS, CDR2 SASEGT. DNA of the CDR3: TGTGCCAGCAGTGAATTGGACGGAATCTCCTACGAGCAGTACTTC. Its protein is CASSELDGISYEQYF.

The CDR3 region has the DNA TGCGCCAGCAGTGAGTCGGTAGGGATGAATCAGCCCCAGCATTTT. This sequence encodes CASSESVGMNQPQHF. The chain combines TRBV10-2 with TRBJ1-5, with D uncertain. Per germline, CDR1 WSHSY and CDR2 SAAADI. The CDR3 consists of 15 residues. V was cut by 0 bases and J by 4 bases, with 10 bases left in between.

The count of this clone is one. CDR3 DNA sequence: TGCGCCAGCAGCCAAGCAGACAGGTCCTCTGGGGCCAACGTCCTGACTTTC. It encodes CASSQADRSSGANVLTF. This sequence joins TRBV4-1 and TRBJ2-6; TRBD1 might be the D (6 bases). CDR3 length: 17 amino acids. Germline V gene sequence: CDR1 MGHRA, CDR2 YSYEKL. Trimming pared 1 base from V and 0 bases from J, leaving 10 bases between.

The chain joins TRBV19 to TRBJ2-1; TRBD2 aligns across 9 bases. The junction had 8 bases not matched to a gene; V was cut back by 3 bases and J by 8 bases. Germline assignment: CDR1 LNHDA and CDR2 SQIVND (reference sequence). The CDR3 has 15 residues. CDR3 DNA sequence: TGTGCCAGTAGTATTCCTAGCGGGGCCAGGGATGAGCAGTTCTTC. It codes for CASSIPSGARDEQFF.

The chain joins TRBV11-3 to TRBJ2-1, with 13 bases fitting TRBD2. Germline CDR1 and CDR2: SGHNT and YENEEA. CDR3 length: 15 residues. The trim removed 5 bases at V and 7 bases at J, leaving 5 bases unmatched. The CDR3 nucleotides are TGTGCCAGCAGCCGGACTAGCGGGGGAAGGAATGAGCAGTTCTTC. This encodes CASSRTSGGRNEQFF.

This clone was counted only a few times. CDR3 DNA sequence: TGTGCCAGCAGTTTCCAAGGGACACCTGAAGCTTTCTTT. Its protein is CASSFQGTPEAFF. The chain is built from TRBV6-1 and TRBJ1-1, with D tentatively TRBD1 (6 bases). In germline, CDR1 is MNHNS, CDR2 SASEGT. V was pared by 5 bases and J by 6 bases, with 13 bases between. The CDR3 spans 13 residues.

The chain links TRBV10-3 to TRBJ1-1, with 8 bases identical to TRBD1. The CDR3 extends over 14 amino acids. Germline trimming cut 4 bases from V and 0 bases from J; bases unmatched to any gene: 1. Germline CDR1 and CDR2: ENHRY and SYGVKD. The CDR3 loop is CAISGQGMNTEAFF. The CDR3 region has the DNA TGTGCCATCAGTGGACAGGGGATGAACACTGAAGCTTTCTTT.

The rearrangement joins TRBV6-6 to TRBJ1-1; possibly TRBD1 for D (6 bases). The ends were cut back, 5 bases at V and 7 bases at J, with 20 bases in the middle. The length of the CDR3 is 15 residues. Germline assignment: CDR1 MNHNY and CDR2 SVGAGI (reference sequence). CDR3 residues: CASSPESGVYFEAFF. In nucleotides, the CDR3 is TGTGCCAGCAGTCCGGAGTCAGGGGTATACTTTGAAGCTTTCTTT.

The chain carries TRBV5-6 and TRBJ2-3, with D possibly TRBD2 on 5 matching bases. The V and J ends lost 3 bases and 3 bases respectively, with 14 bases between them. Germline CDR1 SGHDT, CDR2 YYEEEE. The CDR3 is 15 amino acids. CDR3 sequence reads: CASSSLAILTDTQYF. CDR3 in DNA: TGTGCCAGCAGCTCCTTAGCGATCCTTACAGATACGCAGTATTTT.

The chain is built from TRBV28 and TRBJ2-2; no reliable D call. V lost 7 bases to trimming and J lost 2 bases, with 11 bases between them. This CDR3 region has 14 residues. Germline V lookup: CDR1 MDHEN, CDR2 SYDVKM. CDR3: CASNWGTNTGELFF. CDR3 sequence (DNA): TGTGCCAGCAACTGGGGTACCAACACCGGGGAGCTGTTTTTT.

The CDR3 region is CASKASSGANVLTF. The CDR3 DNA reads as TGTGCCAGCAAGGCAAGCTCTGGGGCCAACGTCCTGACTTTC. The genes are TRBV6-6 and TRBJ2-6; D is unresolved. The V end was cut by 7 bases, the J end by 0 bases, with 7 bases between. CDR1 and CDR2 from the germline V gene are MNHNY and SVGAGI (reference sequence). The CDR3 spans 14 residues.

This rearrangement joins TRBV5-1 to TRBJ2-3; D remains ambiguous. Germline V CDR1 and CDR2: SGHRS, YFSETQ. V lost 4 bases and J 0 bases, leaving 12 bases between the germline ends. The CDR3 is 15 amino acids. The CDR3 DNA reads TGCGCCAGCAGCCAAGAACCTTTTAGCACAGATACGCAGTATTTT. Encoded protein: CASSQEPFSTDTQYF.

The chain combines TRBV20-1 with TRBJ1-2; D unresolved. Germline V gene lookup returns CDR1 DFQATT and CDR2 SNEGSKA (reference sequence). The CDR3 runs 11 residues. V gave up 1 base and J gave up 4 bases, with 4 bases separating them. The CDR3, as DNA: TGCAGTGCTAGAGGCTCCTATGGCTACACCTTC. Protein sequence: CSARGSYGYTF.

This clone has a handful of counts. The chain carries TRBV28 and TRBJ2-4, with TRBD1 matching over 9 bases. Germline lookup yields CDR1 MDHEN and CDR2 SYDVKM. V lost 5 bases and J lost 6; bases outside the gene matches: 2. This CDR3 spans 13 amino acids. As DNA, the CDR3 is TGTGCCAGCAGTAAGGACAGGGGAAACATTCAGTACTTC. It is translated as CASSKDRGNIQYF.

The chain recombines TRBV4-1 with TRBJ1-1; tentatively, D is TRBD1 (5 bases). Per germline, CDR1 MGHRA and CDR2 YSYEKL. The length of the CDR3 is 14 residues. V lost 6 bases, J lost 1 base, and 12 bases lay in between. The CDR3 region has the DNA TGCGCCAGCAGACAATATGACAGGAACACTGAAGCTTTCTTT. Translating gives CASRQYDRNTEAFF.